This T cell receptor (beta chain) was sequenced for a study of molecular identifiers for immune sequencing clone quantification (dated by TCRdb to between 2017 and 2018). Study-wide context: For a replicate experiment, RNA from around 20,000 or 100,000 naive CD8 T cells was divided into five aliquots, of which four were sequenced. The study was a methods study using CD8 T cells to benchmark molecular-identifier clustering-based TCR repertoire sequencing (MIDCIRS) and TCR RNA copy counting.

General study outcomes and caveats: Spiked-in Jurkat TCR RNA equal to a single cell's worth was reported to be detectable even within one million naive CD8 T cells. Identical TCR molecules sharing a barcode could cause highly expanded clone sizes to be underestimated. When barcode sub-clustering was left out, chimeric consensus sequences inflated TCR diversity, with chimeras reaching as high as 47%. Naive libraries contained spiked-in Jurkat TCR RNA (10 copies' worth), which is not part of the donor repertoire. Clones above 20 RNA copies held over 99% of molecules in CMV-specific effector cells but under 1% in naive cells. Modeling indicated about 3 TCR RNA copies recovered per cell, compared with around 10 by digital PCR, which implies a capture efficiency of around 30%.

The library relied on PCR. The run used a NextSeq 500. Preparation of bulk TCR libraries followed a previously described approach, with the TCR primers listed in Table S5. Purification of total RNA was performed with the Qiagen AllPrep DNA/RNA kit. Before analysis, reads from multiple sequencing runs of the same library were pooled. Processing in the source paper ran as follows. Reads were retained only if their TCR constant sequence matched exactly, and those retained reads were trimmed to 150 nt and grouped according to their 12-nt molecular barcodes. Within each barcode group, reads were sub-clustered at a 15% Levenshtein threshold, and quality-weighted consensus sequences were built per RNA molecule. Non-functional sequences were removed, as were lower-count sequences one edit away from another. Based on fitting two negative binomial distributions, any barcode sub-cluster with under 20% of the maximum read count was discarded. Starting from the raw public reads, TCRdb applied fastp trimming at Q25, assembled clones with MiXCR and retained in-frame beta chains. Merged by CDR3 protein, the rows form single entries marked with the most common genes and DNA. The V and J calls were not made by the authors but by TCRdb's processing. This sample gives tens of thousands of distinct CDR3 sequences in total; 25% of them show up just once. The top ten constitute 0.78% of the sample.

V and J are truncated by 4 bases and 1 base respectively, leaving an intervening sequence of 8 bases. The CDR3 goes from the cysteine to the phenylalanine over 13 residues. Only the CDR3 part of the read is kept: 39 bases, read in frame from the first base. CDR1 and CDR2, per the germline V gene, are MDHEN and SYDVKM. Libraries of naive CD8 T cells were built from anywhere between about 19,000 and 1,100,000 sorted cells, with 10%, 30% or 50% of the purified RNA used. Naive CD8 T cells, defined as CD8+CD4-CCR7+CD45RA+, were FACS-sorted into RLT Plus buffer on a BD FACSAria II. To test detection sensitivity, Jurkat RNA equal to about nine TCR copies was added to samples of about 20,000-1,000,000 naive CD8 T cells. Enrichment of CD8 T cells was done with RosetteSep CD8+ T Cell Enrichment Cocktail plus Ficoll-Paque, and ACK red cell lysis came afterward. This clonotype was observed a handful of times. Its antigen specificity is not known. No base qualities exist here, and no much larger clone lies one base off it.

The TCR sequence derives from a human donor in good health. Some libraries in this study had Jurkat cell RNA spiked in. The sequence is built from TRBV28 and TRBJ2-7; no confident D gene assignment can be made. Input material: naive CD8+ T cells from blood, with Jurkat cell RNA spiked in. The cell subset or site label of this sample denotes: FACS-sorted CD8+CD4-CCR7+CD45RA+ naive T cells. The DNA sequence is given as TGTGCCAGCAGTTGGCGAGCTTCCTACGAGCAGTACTTC. It encodes CASSWRASYEQYF.